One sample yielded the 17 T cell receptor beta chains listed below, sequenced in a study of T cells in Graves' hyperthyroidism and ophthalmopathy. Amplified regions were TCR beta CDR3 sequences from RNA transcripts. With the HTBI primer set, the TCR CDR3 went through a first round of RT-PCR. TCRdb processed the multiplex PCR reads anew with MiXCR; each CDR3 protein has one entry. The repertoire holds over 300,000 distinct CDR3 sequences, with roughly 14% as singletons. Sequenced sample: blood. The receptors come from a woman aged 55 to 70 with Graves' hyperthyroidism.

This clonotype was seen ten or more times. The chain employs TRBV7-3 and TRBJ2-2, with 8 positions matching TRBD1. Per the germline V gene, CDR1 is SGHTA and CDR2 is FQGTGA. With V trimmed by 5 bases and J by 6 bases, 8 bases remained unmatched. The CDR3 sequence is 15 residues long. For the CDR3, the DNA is TGTGCCAGCAGCAAAGGACAGGGATCGCCCGGGGAGCTGTTTTTT. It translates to CASSKGQGSPGELFF.

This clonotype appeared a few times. The CDR3 DNA reads TGCGCCAGCAGCCAAGAGCTGAACAATGAGCAGTTCTTC. It specifies CASSQELNNEQFF. The V call is TRBV4-1, the J call TRBJ2-1; D unresolved. Trimming cost V 0 bases and J 5 bases, with 5 bases left between them. CDR1 MGHRA and CDR2 YSYEKL come from the germline V gene. CDR3 length: 13 amino acids.

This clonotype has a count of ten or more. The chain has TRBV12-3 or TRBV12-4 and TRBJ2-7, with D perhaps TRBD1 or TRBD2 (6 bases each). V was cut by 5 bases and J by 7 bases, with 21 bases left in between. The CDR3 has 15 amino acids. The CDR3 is CASSPRGLGAGEQYF. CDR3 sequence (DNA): TGTGCCAGCAGTCCTCGGGGGCTGGGGGCAGGAGAGCAGTACTTC.

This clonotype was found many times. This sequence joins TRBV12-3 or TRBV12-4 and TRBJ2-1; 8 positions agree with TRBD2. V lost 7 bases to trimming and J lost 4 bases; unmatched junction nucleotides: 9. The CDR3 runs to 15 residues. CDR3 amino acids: CASTGSGALYNEQFF. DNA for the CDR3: TGTGCCAGCACCGGTAGCGGGGCCTTATACAATGAGCAGTTCTTC.

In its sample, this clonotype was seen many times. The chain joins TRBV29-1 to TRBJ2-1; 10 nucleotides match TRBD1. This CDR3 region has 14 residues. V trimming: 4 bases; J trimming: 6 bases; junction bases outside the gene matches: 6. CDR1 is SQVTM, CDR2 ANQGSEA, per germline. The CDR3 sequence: CSVVGTGVTNEQFF. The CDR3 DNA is TGCAGCGTTGTGGGGACAGGGGTAACCAATGAGCAGTTCTTC.

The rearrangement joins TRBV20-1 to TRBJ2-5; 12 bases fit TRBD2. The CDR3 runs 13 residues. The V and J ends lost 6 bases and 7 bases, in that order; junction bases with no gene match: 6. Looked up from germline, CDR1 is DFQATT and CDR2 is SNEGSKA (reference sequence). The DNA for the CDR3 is TGCAGTGCGAGACTAGCGGGAGAGGTGACCCAGTACTTC. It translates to CSARLAGEVTQYF.

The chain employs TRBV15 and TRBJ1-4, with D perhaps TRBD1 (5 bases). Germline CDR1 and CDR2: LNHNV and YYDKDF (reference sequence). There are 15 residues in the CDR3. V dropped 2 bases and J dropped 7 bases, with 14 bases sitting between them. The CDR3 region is CATSRRTRVAEKLFF. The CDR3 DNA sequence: TGTGCCACCAGCAGACGGACAAGGGTGGCTGAAAAACTGTTTTTT.

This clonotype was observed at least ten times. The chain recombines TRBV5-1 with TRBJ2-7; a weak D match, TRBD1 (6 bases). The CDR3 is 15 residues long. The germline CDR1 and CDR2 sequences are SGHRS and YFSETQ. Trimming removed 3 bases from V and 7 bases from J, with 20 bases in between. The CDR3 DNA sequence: TGCGCCAGCAGCTATAACTTCGGACAGAGGGAAGAGCAGTACTTC. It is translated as CASSYNFGQREEQYF.

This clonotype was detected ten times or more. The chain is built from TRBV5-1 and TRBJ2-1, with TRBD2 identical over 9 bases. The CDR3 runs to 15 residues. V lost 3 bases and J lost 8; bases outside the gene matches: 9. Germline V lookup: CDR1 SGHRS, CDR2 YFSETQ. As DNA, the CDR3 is TGCGCCAGCAGCTCTAGCGGGAATTCTGTGGATGAGCAGTTCTTC. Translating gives CASSSSGNSVDEQFF.

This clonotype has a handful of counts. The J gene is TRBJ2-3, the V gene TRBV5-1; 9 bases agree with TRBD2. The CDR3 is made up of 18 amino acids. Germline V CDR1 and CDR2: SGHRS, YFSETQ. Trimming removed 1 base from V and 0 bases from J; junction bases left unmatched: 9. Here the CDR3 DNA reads TGCGCCAGCAGCTTGTGGCGGGAGGGCCCTCCTAGCACAGATACGCAGTATTTT. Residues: CASSLWREGPPSTDTQYF.

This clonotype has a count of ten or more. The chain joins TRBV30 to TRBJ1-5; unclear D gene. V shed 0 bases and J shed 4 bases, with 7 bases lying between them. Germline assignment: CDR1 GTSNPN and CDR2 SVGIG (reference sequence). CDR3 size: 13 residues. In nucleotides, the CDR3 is TGTGCCTGGAGTGTAGATCAAAATCAGCCCCAGCATTTT. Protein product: CAWSVDQNQPQHF.

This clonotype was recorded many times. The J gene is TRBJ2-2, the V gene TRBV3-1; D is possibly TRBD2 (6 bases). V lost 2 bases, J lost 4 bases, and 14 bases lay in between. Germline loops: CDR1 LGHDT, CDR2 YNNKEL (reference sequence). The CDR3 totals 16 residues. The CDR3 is CASSQLTSFPTGELFF. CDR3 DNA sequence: TGTGCCAGCAGCCAACTTACTAGCTTTCCCACCGGGGAGCTGTTTTTT.

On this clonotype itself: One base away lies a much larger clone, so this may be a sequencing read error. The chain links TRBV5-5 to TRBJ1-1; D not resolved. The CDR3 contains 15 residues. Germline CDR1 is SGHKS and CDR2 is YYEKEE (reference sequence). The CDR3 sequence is CASAGRNSMNAEAFF. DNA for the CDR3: TGTGCCAGCGCAGGACGGAACTCCATGAACGCTGAAGCTTTCTTT.

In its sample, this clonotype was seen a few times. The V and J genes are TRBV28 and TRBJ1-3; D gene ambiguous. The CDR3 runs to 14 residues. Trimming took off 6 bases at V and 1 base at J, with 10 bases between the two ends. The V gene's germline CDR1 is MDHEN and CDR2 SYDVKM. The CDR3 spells CASRDRKSGNTIYF. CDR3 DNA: TGTGCCAGCAGGGATAGGAAATCTGGAAACACCATATATTTT.

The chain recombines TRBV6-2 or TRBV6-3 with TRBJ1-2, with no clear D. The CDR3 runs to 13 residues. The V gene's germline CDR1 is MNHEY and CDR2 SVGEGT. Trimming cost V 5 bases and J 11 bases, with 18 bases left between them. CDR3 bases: TGTGCCAGCAGTGGCGGAGAGGGTTGGGGATACACCTTC. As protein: CASSGGEGWGYTF.

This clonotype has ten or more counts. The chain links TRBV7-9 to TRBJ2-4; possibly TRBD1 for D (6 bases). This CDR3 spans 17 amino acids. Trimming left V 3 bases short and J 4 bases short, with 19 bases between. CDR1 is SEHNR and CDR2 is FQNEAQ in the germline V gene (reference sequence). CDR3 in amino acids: CASSFMRQASGKNIQYF. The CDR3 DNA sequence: TGTGCCAGCAGCTTTATGAGACAGGCCAGTGGAAAAAACATTCAGTACTTC.

CDR3 region: CASSLLTGRNEQFF. The CDR3, as DNA: TGTGCCAGCAGTTTATTGACAGGGCGGAATGAGCAGTTCTTC. The chain employs TRBV27 and TRBJ2-1; 7 nucleotides align to TRBD1. The trim removed 1 base at V and 7 bases at J, leaving 4 bases unmatched. The CDR3 runs 14 residues. The germline V gene has CDR1 MNHEY and CDR2 SMNVEV (reference sequence).